This TCR beta chain was identified during a study of T cell repertoires in cytomegalovirus infection. Study information: Public TCR beta signatures marked donors with CMV infection and the matching HLA. Study results and caveats: HLA-C-restricted, CMV-specific TCR beta clonotypes were dominant ex vivo. Cumulated frequencies of public TCR beta families served to identify carriers of CMV plus the relevant HLA.

V was pared by 3 bases and J by 0 bases, with 2 bases of the junction left unmatched. Germline V CDR1 and CDR2: SEHNR, FQNEAQ (reference sequence). The CDR3 spans 14 residues. This clonotype was seen a few times. Antigen: not known. TCRdb itself ran the reads through MiXCR, one entry per CDR3 protein. The sample includes about 160,000 distinct CDR3 sequences, under 20% seen only once; the top ten take 18%. The TCR sequence derives from a human donor in good health (CMV status not recorded). Some clones in this sample may be carry-over from other donors' samples. V and J are TRBV7-9 and TRBJ2-7; TRBD1 aligns across 7 bases. The sample comprised CD8+ T cells from PBMCs. CDR3 residues: CASSFRQGSYEQYF. In DNA, the CDR3 is TGTGCCAGCAGCTTCCGACAGGGCTCCTACGAGCAGTACTTC.